The source of this T cell receptor beta chain is a study of multiple sclerosis patients with progressive multifocal leukoencephalopathy. Study-wide findings and caveats: Expanded clones at PML onset predated and persisted through natalizumab therapy.

Noted time point: time of PML onset. The T3 samples were drawn when PML began. Turning to this clone: Its specificity is unknown.

Unmatched junction bases numbered 12, after V lost 3 bases and J lost 4 bases. CDR1 and CDR2 from the germline V gene are MNHEY and SMNVEV (reference sequence). The CDR3 is 18 residues long. Profiling relied on immunoSEQ multiplex PCR, and the TCRdb table lists in-frame clones only, not all of them. This table has approximately 30,000 clones, 87% appearing once. Sequencing used PBMCs, obtained from a patient treated with natalizumab. This sequence originates from a middle-aged woman with progressive multifocal leukoencephalopathy. This chain connects TRBV27 to TRBJ1-1, with 12 bases lining up with TRBD1. CDR3 residues: CASSFRDRGLFVGTEAFF. The CDR3 nucleotides are TGTGCCAGCAGTTTCCGGGACAGGGGGCTTTTTGTGGGCACTGAAGCTTTCTTT.